This record covers a single T cell receptor (beta chain). Under the authors' procedure: Counts of nucleated cells, estimated from reference gene primer amplification, were obtained. Profiled with immunoSEQ multiplex PCR; TCRdb holds only in-frame clones, not every one. The V and J calls and clone size come from that table; D and trimming were worked out from the DNA. The repertoire has around 49,000 clones, approximately 95% of them found once; the top ten carry less than 1.2%. Germline assignment: CDR1 SGHNT and CDR2 YYREEE (reference sequence). The CDR3 totals 13 residues. Trimming removed 0 bases at V and 9 bases at J, with 10 bases between. This entry is derived from a study of blood T cell repertoires in COVID-19. Study background: Sites in the United States, Italy and Spain provided acute and convalescent COVID-19 samples.

The source of this sequence is a man aged 55 to 70 with COVID-19, enrolled during active disease. The V and J genes are TRBV5-4 and TRBJ2-4, with D uncertain. Sequencing used peripheral blood. The CDR3 bases are TGTGCCAGCAGCTTGGATGGCAGTACCATTCAGTACTTC. Its translation: CASSLDGSTIQYF. Supplemented by reference TRBV5-4 and TRBJ2-4, the full variable domain reads ETGVTQSPTHLIKTRGQQVTLRCSSQSGHNTVSWYQQALGQGPQFIFQYYREEENGRGNFPPRFSGLQFPNYSSELNVNALELDDSALYLCASSLDGSTIQYFGAGTRLSVL.